This T cell receptor beta chain was sequenced in a study of blood T cell repertoires in COVID-19. Background on the study: The origin of the acute and convalescent COVID-19 samples was the United States, Italy and Spain.

Participants had their cohort set by participant-reported clinical history. Per the study methods: Amplification from reference gene primers served as the basis for estimated nucleated cell counts. TCRdb's copy holds only in-frame clones and misses some; the assay was immunoSEQ multiplex PCR. That table supplies the V and J calls and clone size; D and trimming were determined from the DNA. This sample has a few hundred thousand clones, with 89% found just once. The germline CDR1 and CDR2 sequences are SGHNT and YYREEE (reference sequence). J lost 5 bases, V lost 2 bases, and 6 bases had no gene match. The CDR3 consists of 16 residues.

This TCR was sampled from a woman in her forties who had recovered from COVID-19. The chain recombines TRBV5-4 with TRBJ2-3, with 12 bases aligning to TRBD1. Input material: PBMCs or T cells enriched from blood (not recorded which). CDR3 loop: CASSLRDRGPVDTQYF. CDR3 nucleotide sequence: TGTGCCAGCAGCTTAAGGGACAGGGGGCCTGTAGATACGCAGTATTTT.